This section outlines one T cell receptor (beta chain) sequence together with its context. Using its own MiXCR run on the 5' RACE reads, TCRdb lists one record per CDR3 protein. The sample includes around 110,000 distinct CDR3 sequences, 12% of them seen just once. The V end was cut by 6 bases, the J end by 8 bases, with 20 bases between. The germline V gene encodes CDR1 MNHNY and CDR2 SVGAGI (reference sequence). This CDR3 has 15 residues. The time point here: blood at routine non-recurrence follow-up after resection. Whole RNA from tumor, nontumor lung or frozen PBMC was sequenced unsorted. These data belong to a study of spatial heterogeneity in lung cancer.

The sequenced sample was PBMCs, obtained at follow-up. The sequence was collected from a male donor with early-stage non-small cell lung cancer. The chain couples TRBV6-6 to TRBJ1-5; perhaps TRBD1 as D (5 bases). CDR3 in amino acids: CASRLGPREVEPQHF. CDR3 DNA: TGTGCCAGCAGATTGGGACCCAGGGAGGTAGAGCCCCAGCATTTT.